The present T cell receptor (beta chain) was sequenced within a study of regulatory T cells in long-lasting Graves disease. The authors built TCR beta libraries using iRepertoire HTBI primers and Arm-PCR of CDR3 regions. TCRdb reanalysed the multiplex PCR reads using MiXCR and keeps one entry per CDR3 protein. The table has about half a million distinct CDR3 sequences, around 11% seen once; the top ten hold about 8.9%. This clonotype occurred many times. The time point here: newly diagnosed GD, antithyroid drugs for less than 3 months. Construction of the TCR library relied on RNA isolated from PBMCs. The sample was also linked to a second study, of T cells in Graves' hyperthyroidism and ophthalmopathy.

This clonotype was sampled from a woman aged 25 to 39 with Graves disease. The sequenced sample was peripheral blood mononuclear cells (PBMCs), obtained at new diagnosis, from a patient treated with antithyroid drugs.

The CDR3 bases are TGTGCCAGCAGCCAAGGCACCTGGACTAGCGGGAGTCGGACCGGGGAGCTGTTTTTT. This sequence encodes CASSQGTWTSGSRTGELFF. V usage is TRBV14 and J usage is TRBJ2-2, with 13 nucleotides matching TRBD2. Unmatched junction bases numbered 10, after V lost 1 base and J lost 5 bases. This CDR3 region has 19 residues. In germline, CDR1 is SGHDN, CDR2 FVKESK.